One and the same sample provided the 27 T cell receptor beta chains below, sequenced in a study of cytomegalovirus exposure and HLA in healthy donors. Both 60 Vbeta primers and 13 Jbeta primers went into the PCR. Generated by immunoSEQ multiplex PCR, the TCRdb table keeps only in-frame clones and is missing some. Of 85,000 to 130,000 clones listed, 78% are singletons. What was sequenced was PBMCs. The origin of the receptors is a woman aged 35 to 49 in good health and CMV-seronegative.

This clone turned up a few times. The chain uses TRBV15 and TRBJ2-1, with D maybe TRBD2 (7 bases). This CDR3 has 16 residues. From germline, CDR1 is LNHNV and CDR2 YYDKDF (reference sequence). Trimming removed 1 base at V and 7 bases at J, with 17 bases between. The CDR3 coding sequence is TGTGCCACCAGCAGAGGCGGGGGCGGGTTAGGAAATGAGCAGTTCTTC. This translates into CATSRGGGGLGNEQFF.

The V gene is TRBV11-1, the J gene TRBJ2-7; TRBD1 matches at 7 bases. The germline gives CDR1 SGHAT, CDR2 FQDESV (reference sequence). The ends lost 5 bases at V and 0 bases at J; junction bases unmatched: 4. This CDR3 spans 14 amino acids. CDR3 in DNA: TGTGCCAGCAGCCCATGGACAGGCTCCTACGAGCAGTACTTC. It yields the protein CASSPWTGSYEQYF.

The rearrangement joins TRBV7-2 to TRBJ2-3, with 9 positions matching TRBD1. The J segment lost 3 bases and the V segment lost 0 bases, leaving 4 bases of the junction unmatched. This CDR3 has 16 residues. Germline V gene sequence: CDR1 SGHTA, CDR2 FQGNSA. This CDR3 is CASSLAGTGWTDTQYF. CDR3 coding DNA: TGTGCCAGCAGCTTAGCCGGGACAGGGTGGACAGATACGCAGTATTTT.

This chain joins TRBV7-2 and TRBJ2-7; D perhaps matches TRBD1 (5 bases). The CDR3 covers 15 residues. Germline V gene lookup returns CDR1 SGHTA and CDR2 FQGNSA. Trimming removed 3 bases at V and 1 base at J, with 13 bases between. The CDR3 region is CASSFPSTGSYEQYF. CDR3 DNA sequence: TGTGCCAGCAGCTTCCCCTCCACAGGTTCCTACGAGCAGTACTTC.

This clone was counted a single time. The chain joins TRBV2 to TRBJ1-2; 7 bases map to TRBD1. Germline values: CDR1 SNHLY, CDR2 FYNNEI. J was trimmed by 9 bases and V by 3 bases; bases with no gene match: 10. This CDR3 region has 14 residues. The CDR3 DNA is TGTGCCAGCAGTGATAGTAGGACAGGTGTACGCTACACCTTC. Its translation: CASSDSRTGVRYTF.

This clone was observed a single time. The chain combines TRBV30 with TRBJ2-7, with a possible D match to TRBD2 (7 bases). Germline assignment: CDR1 GTSNPN and CDR2 SVGIG (reference sequence). The CDR3 length is 14 residues. Trimming took 8 bases from V and 6 from J, leaving 23 bases between them. The CDR3 sequence: CAGGGTWKLVEQYF. For the CDR3, the DNA is TGTGCCGGGGGGGGCACGTGGAAGTTGGTCGAGCAGTACTTC. Filled out from reference TRBV30 and TRBJ2-7, the complete variable domain reads SQTIHQWPATLVQPVGSPLSLECTVEGTSNPNLYWYRQAAGRGLQLLFYSVGIGQISSEVPQNLSASRPQDRQFILSSKKLLLSDSGFYLCAGGGTWKLVEQYFGPGTRLTVT.

This clone has a single count. The chain couples TRBV19 to TRBJ2-1; D perhaps matches TRBD1 (5 bases). The CDR3 has 19 residues. Germline V gene data show CDR1 as LNHDA and CDR2 as SQIVND (reference sequence). Between the trimmed V and J ends, which lost 8 bases and 0 bases, there was a span of 26 bases. CDR3 sequence: CASGYENRYTFSSYNEQFF. The CDR3 coding sequence is TGTGCCAGTGGTTATGAAAACAGGTACACGTTTAGCTCCTACAATGAGCAGTTCTTC.

With regard to this clone: Other DNA sequences of this sample code for an identical CDR3. The J gene is TRBJ1-1, the V gene TRBV10-3; 7 bases match TRBD1. Germline CDR1 is ENHRY and CDR2 is SYGVKD. Unmatched junction bases numbered 9, after V lost 7 bases and J lost 4 bases. The CDR3 length is 14 residues. Here the CDR3 DNA reads TGTGCCATCACTTCGGAGGGGGCAAGCACTGAAGCTTTCTTT. Translating gives CAITSEGASTEAFF.

The rearrangement links TRBV18 to TRBJ2-7; D not certain. Deletions cut 2 bases from V and 0 bases from J, with 5 bases between. The CDR3 is 13 amino acids. From germline, CDR1 is KGHSH and CDR2 LQKENI. The CDR3 DNA reads as TGTGCCAGCTCACCAGTTAGCTCCTACGAGCAGTACTTC. It encodes CASSPVSSYEQYF.

V gene TRBV15 combines with J gene TRBJ2-1; 11 nucleotides line up with TRBD2. Unmatched junction bases numbered 4, after V lost 8 bases and J lost 7 bases. The CDR3 length is 13 residues. Germline V gives CDR1 LNHNV, CDR2 YYDKDF (reference sequence). For the CDR3, the DNA is TGTGCCACCGGACTAGCGGGTGGAAATGAGCAGTTCTTC. This gives the protein CATGLAGGNEQFF.

J is TRBJ1-4 and V is TRBV6-1, with D uncertain. Looked up from germline, CDR1 is MNHNS and CDR2 is SASEGT. CDR3 size: 16 residues. Deletions cut 0 bases from V and 4 bases from J, with 12 bases between. DNA of the CDR3: TGTGCCAGCAGTGAAGCCCCGACGGGTTATAATGAAAAACTGTTTTTT. As protein: CASSEAPTGYNEKLFF.

The chain uses TRBV7-9 and TRBJ2-1; D not certain. V was clipped by 5 bases and J by 0 bases, with 8 bases between them. Germline V CDR1 and CDR2: SEHNR, FQNEAQ (reference sequence). The CDR3 contains 14 residues. The CDR3 nucleotides read TGTGCCAGCAGCGCGGTTAACTCCTACAATGAGCAGTTCTTC. Protein sequence: CASSAVNSYNEQFF.

The rearrangement uses TRBV10-3 and TRBJ1-1; 8 bases align to TRBD1. Unmatched junction bases numbered 3, after V lost 10 bases and J lost 5 bases. CDR1 and CDR2 from the germline V gene are ENHRY and SYGVKD. The CDR3 is 11 residues long. The CDR3 protein is CASRQGTEAFF. The CDR3, as DNA: TGTGCCAGCAGACAGGGGACTGAAGCTTTCTTT.

The chain has TRBV15 and TRBJ2-2; D is unresolved. Germline CDR1 is LNHNV and CDR2 is YYDKDF (reference sequence). The CDR3 extends over 16 amino acids. V was cut by 0 bases and J by 0 bases, with 8 bases left in between. The CDR3 DNA reads as TGTGCCACCAGCAGAGAGATTAGTGCGAACACCGGGGAGCTGTTTTTT. Its protein product is CATSREISANTGELFF.

This sequence joins TRBV6-5 and TRBJ2-3; the D gene is possibly TRBD2 (7 bases). Germline assignment: CDR1 MNHEY and CDR2 SVGAGI. The length of the CDR3 is 14 residues. V was trimmed by 7 bases and J by 3 bases, leaving 14 bases between them. In DNA, the CDR3 is TGTGCCAGCAAGGGGGAGGGTACAACAGATACGCAGTATTTT. It is translated as CASKGEGTTDTQYF.

The chain joins TRBV7-2 to TRBJ2-3; the match to TRBD2 covers 7 bases. The germline CDR1 and CDR2 sequences are SGHTA and FQGNSA. Losses at the gene ends were 4 bases for V and 7 bases for J; bases not matched to a gene: 11. This CDR3 contains 15 residues. The CDR3 DNA is TGTGCCAGCAGCTCCCGCCGGCTAGCGGAAAATACGCAGTATTTT. This codes for CASSSRRLAENTQYF.

The chain is built from TRBV7-2 and TRBJ2-3; unclear D gene. The CDR3 loop spans 14 amino acids. Trimming removed 5 bases at V and 4 bases at J, with 13 bases between. Germline values: CDR1 SGHTA, CDR2 FQGNSA. This CDR3 reads CASSPGPPPDTQYF. CDR3 DNA: TGTGCCAGCAGCCCAGGCCCTCCCCCAGATACGCAGTATTTT.

The genes are TRBV4-3 and TRBJ2-1, with 9 positions matching TRBD2. V dropped 0 bases and J dropped 9; count of bases not matched to a gene: 9. CDR1 LGHNA and CDR2 YSLEER come from the germline V gene. The CDR3 covers 16 residues. CDR3 region: CASSQDDSGSWIEQFF. CDR3 in DNA: TGCGCCAGCAGCCAAGATGATAGCGGGAGTTGGATTGAGCAGTTCTTC.

The rearrangement joins TRBV5-6 to TRBJ1-1, with 10 positions matching TRBD1. CDR3 length: 15 amino acids. Germline CDR1 reads SGHDT; CDR2 reads YYEEEE. V shed 3 bases and J 2 bases; nucleotides not matched to a gene: 4. The CDR3: CASSSGQGLNTEAFF. CDR3 nucleotide sequence: TGTGCCAGCAGCTCGGGACAGGGGCTTAACACTGAAGCTTTCTTT.

This chain links TRBV6-5 with TRBJ1-3; unclear D gene. Per germline, CDR1 MNHEY and CDR2 SVGAGI. This CDR3 contains 15 residues. V lost 2 bases to trimming and J lost 4 bases, with 12 bases between them. The CDR3 DNA is TGTGCCAGCAGTTACGACGCCGGAGGAGGAAACACCATATATTTT. Its protein is CASSYDAGGGNTIYF.

The rearrangement uses TRBV25-1 and TRBJ2-7; 7 positions agree with TRBD1. The germline V gene has CDR1 MGHDK and CDR2 SYGVNS. The CDR3 sequence is 13 residues long. The junction had 7 bases not matched to a gene; V was cut back by 6 bases and J by 5 bases. CDR3 coding DNA: TGTGCCAGCAGCCGGGACAGCCTCCACGAGCAGTACTTC. This gives the protein CASSRDSLHEQYF.

The genes are TRBV28 and TRBJ2-2; 10 bases agree with TRBD1. The CDR3 covers 17 residues. The germline CDR1 and CDR2 sequences are MDHEN and SYDVKM. Trimming removed 6 bases from V and 5 bases from J; junction bases left unmatched: 12. The CDR3 spells CASRQGSGQGMTGELFF. The CDR3 DNA reads TGTGCCAGCAGACAGGGGTCGGGACAGGGGATGACCGGGGAGCTGTTTTTT.

The rearrangement links TRBV27 to TRBJ2-5, with 9 bases lining up with TRBD1. The DNA matches TRBJ2-7 better at its end, which makes the J call doubtful. The CDR3 consists of 17 residues. Germline values: CDR1 MNHEY, CDR2 SMNVEV (reference sequence). The CDR3 bases are TGTGCCAGCAGTAGGACAGGGGCCGGTGCTGGCTCCTACGAGCAGTACTTC. Translating gives CASSRTGAGAGSYEQYF.

CDR3 DNA sequence: TGTGCCAGCAGCTTGGAAGGCAGGACAGGTGGCTACACCTTC. Translation gives CASSLEGRTGGYTF. The rearrangement joins TRBV7-2 to TRBJ1-2; 7 nucleotides align to TRBD1. V was pared by 3 bases and J by 7 bases, with 8 bases of the junction left unmatched. This CDR3 spans 14 amino acids. The germline V gene encodes CDR1 SGHTA and CDR2 FQGNSA.

The rearrangement uses TRBV29-1 and TRBJ2-5; D gene unclear. Trimming left V 2 bases short and J 3 bases short, with 19 bases between. The CDR3 is 16 amino acids. The germline V gene encodes CDR1 SQVTM and CDR2 ANQGSEA. The CDR3 here is CSVELRRTSLEETQYF. Written as DNA, the CDR3 is TGCAGCGTTGAATTGAGGAGAACTTCCCTTGAAGAGACCCAGTACTTC.

The count of this clone is one. V is TRBV7-8 and J is TRBJ1-1; 7 bases are a match to TRBD1. Germline assignment: CDR1 SGHVS and CDR2 FQNEAQ. Trimming at V came to 2 bases and at J to 2 bases, leaving 2 bases not matched to a gene. The CDR3 is made up of 14 amino acids. This CDR3 is CASSLRTGNTEAFF. In DNA form, the CDR3 reads TGTGCCAGCAGCTTAAGGACAGGAAACACTGAAGCTTTCTTT. The entire variable domain, with the rest obtained from reference TRBV7-8 and TRBJ1-1, is as follows: GAGVSQSPRYKVAKRGQDVALRCDPISGHVSLFWYQQALGQGPEFLTYFQNEAQLDKSGLPSDRFFAERPEGSVSTLKIQRTQQEDSAVYLCASSLRTGNTEAFFGQGTRLTVV.

The J gene is TRBJ2-1, the V gene TRBV7-8, with D uncertain. CDR1 and CDR2 from the germline V gene are SGHVS and FQNEAQ. The CDR3 runs to 15 residues. Trimming pared 5 bases from V and 1 base from J, leaving 12 bases between. As DNA, the CDR3 is TGTGCCAGCAGCCCAGGCCAGCCGTCCTACAATGAGCAGTTCTTC. This sequence encodes CASSPGQPSYNEQFF. The entire variable domain, with the rest obtained from reference TRBV7-8 and TRBJ2-1, is as follows: GAGVSQSPRYKVAKRGQDVALRCDPISGHVSLFWYQQALGQGPEFLTYFQNEAQLDKSGLPSDRFFAERPEGSVSTLKIQRTQQEDSAVYLCASSPGQPSYNEQFFGPGTRLTVL.